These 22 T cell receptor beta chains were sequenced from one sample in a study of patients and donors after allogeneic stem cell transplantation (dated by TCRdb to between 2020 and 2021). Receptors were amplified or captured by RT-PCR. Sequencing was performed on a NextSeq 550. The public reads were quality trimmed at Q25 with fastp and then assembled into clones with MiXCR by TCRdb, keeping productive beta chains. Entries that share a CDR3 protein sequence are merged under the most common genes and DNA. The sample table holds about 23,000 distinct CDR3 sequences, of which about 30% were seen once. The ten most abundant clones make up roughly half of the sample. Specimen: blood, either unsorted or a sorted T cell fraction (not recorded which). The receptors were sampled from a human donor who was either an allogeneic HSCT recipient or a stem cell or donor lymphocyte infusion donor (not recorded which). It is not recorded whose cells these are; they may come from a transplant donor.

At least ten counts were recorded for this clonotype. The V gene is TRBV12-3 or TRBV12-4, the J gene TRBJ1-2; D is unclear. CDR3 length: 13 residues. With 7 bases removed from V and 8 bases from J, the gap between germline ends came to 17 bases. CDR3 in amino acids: CASTLDLTYGYTF. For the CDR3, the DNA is TGTGCCAGCACTCTGGATCTTACTTACGGCTACACCTTC.

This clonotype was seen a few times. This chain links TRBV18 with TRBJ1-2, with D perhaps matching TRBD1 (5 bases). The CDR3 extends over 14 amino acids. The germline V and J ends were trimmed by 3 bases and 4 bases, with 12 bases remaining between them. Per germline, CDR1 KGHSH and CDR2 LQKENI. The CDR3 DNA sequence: TGTGCCAGCTCACCGGCCGGGGCAGGCTATGGCTACACCTTC. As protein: CASSPAGAGYGYTF.

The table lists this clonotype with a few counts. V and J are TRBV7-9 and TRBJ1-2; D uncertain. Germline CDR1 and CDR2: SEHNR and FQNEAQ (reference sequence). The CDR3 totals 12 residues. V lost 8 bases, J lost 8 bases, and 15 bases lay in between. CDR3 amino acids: CASRRLPQGYTF. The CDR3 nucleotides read TGTGCCAGCCGACGACTCCCCCAGGGCTACACCTTC.

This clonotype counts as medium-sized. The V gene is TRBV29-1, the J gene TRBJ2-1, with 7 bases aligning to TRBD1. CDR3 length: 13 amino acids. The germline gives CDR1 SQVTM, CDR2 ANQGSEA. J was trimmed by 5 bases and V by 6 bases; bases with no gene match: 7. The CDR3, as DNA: TGCAGCGTAGCGCTGACAGGGAACAATGAGCAGTTCTTC. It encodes CSVALTGNNEQFF.

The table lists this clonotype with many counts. The CDR3 DNA reads TGTGCCAGCAGCTTACGAGTGGGGGCTAATGAAAAACTGTTTTTT. Residues: CASSLRVGANEKLFF. The gene calls are TRBV7-2 and TRBJ1-4; possibly TRBD1 for D (5 bases). This CDR3 is built from 15 residues. Deletions cut 2 bases from V and 3 bases from J, with 10 bases between. The germline V gene has CDR1 SGHTA and CDR2 FQGNSA.

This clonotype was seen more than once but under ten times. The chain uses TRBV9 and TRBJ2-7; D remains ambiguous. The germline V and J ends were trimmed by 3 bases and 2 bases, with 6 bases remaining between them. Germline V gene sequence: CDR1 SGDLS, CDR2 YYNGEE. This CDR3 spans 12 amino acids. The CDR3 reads CASSATPYEQYF. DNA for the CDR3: TGTGCCAGCAGCGCGACCCCCTACGAGCAGTACTTC.

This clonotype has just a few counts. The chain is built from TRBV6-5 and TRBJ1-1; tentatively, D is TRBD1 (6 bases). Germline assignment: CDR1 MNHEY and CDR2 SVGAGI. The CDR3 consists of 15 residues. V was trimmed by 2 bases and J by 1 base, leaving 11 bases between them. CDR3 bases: TGTGCCAGCAGTTACCCCGGGACACCGAACACTGAAGCTTTCTTT. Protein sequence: CASSYPGTPNTEAFF.

The CDR3 DNA follows: TGCAGTGCTAGGGGGGACTACGAGCAGTACTTC. This gives the protein CSARGDYEQYF. V gene TRBV20-1 combines with J gene TRBJ2-7; either TRBD1 or TRBD2 may supply D (5 bases each). The CDR3 loop spans 11 amino acids. Germline CDR1 and CDR2: DFQATT and SNEGSKA (reference sequence). With 3 bases removed from V and 3 bases from J, the gap between germline ends came to 6 bases.

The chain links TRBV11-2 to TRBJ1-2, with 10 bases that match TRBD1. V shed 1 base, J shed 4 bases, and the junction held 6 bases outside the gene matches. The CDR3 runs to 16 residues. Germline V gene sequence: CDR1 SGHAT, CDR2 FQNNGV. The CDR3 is CASSLGRDRGSYGYTF. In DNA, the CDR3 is TGTGCCAGCAGCTTAGGCCGGGACAGGGGAAGCTATGGCTACACCTTC.

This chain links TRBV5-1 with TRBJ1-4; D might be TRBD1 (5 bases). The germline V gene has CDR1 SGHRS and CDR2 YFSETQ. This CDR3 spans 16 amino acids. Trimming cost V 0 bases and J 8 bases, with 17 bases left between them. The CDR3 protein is CASSLVWGRVSEKLFF. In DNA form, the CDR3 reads TGCGCCAGCAGCTTGGTTTGGGGCAGAGTCAGCGAAAAACTGTTTTTT. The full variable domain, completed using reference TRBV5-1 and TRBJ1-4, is KAGVTQTPRYLIKTRGQQVTLSCSPISGHRSVSWYQQTPGQGLQFLFEYFSETQRNKGNFPGRFSGRQFSNSRSEMNVSTLELGDSALYLCASSLVWGRVSEKLFFGSGTQLSVL.

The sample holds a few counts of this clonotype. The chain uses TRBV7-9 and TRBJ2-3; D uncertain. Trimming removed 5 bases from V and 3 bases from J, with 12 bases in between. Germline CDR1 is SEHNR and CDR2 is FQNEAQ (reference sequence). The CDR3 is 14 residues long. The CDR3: CASSAIGSTDTQYF. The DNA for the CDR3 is TGTGCCAGCAGCGCTATAGGCTCAACAGATACGCAGTATTTT.

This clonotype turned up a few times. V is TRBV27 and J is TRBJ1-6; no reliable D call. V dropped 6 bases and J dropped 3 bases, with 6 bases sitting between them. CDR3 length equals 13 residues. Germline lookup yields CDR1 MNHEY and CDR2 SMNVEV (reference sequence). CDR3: CASRQDYNSPLHF. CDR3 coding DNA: TGTGCCAGCAGGCAAGACTATAATTCACCCCTCCACTTT.

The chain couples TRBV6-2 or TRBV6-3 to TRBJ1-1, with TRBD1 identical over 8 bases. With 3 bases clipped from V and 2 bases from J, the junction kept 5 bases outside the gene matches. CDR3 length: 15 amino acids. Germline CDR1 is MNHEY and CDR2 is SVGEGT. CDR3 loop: CASSYPGTGNTEAFF. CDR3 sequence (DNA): TGTGCCAGCAGTTATCCCGGGACAGGAAACACTGAAGCTTTCTTT.

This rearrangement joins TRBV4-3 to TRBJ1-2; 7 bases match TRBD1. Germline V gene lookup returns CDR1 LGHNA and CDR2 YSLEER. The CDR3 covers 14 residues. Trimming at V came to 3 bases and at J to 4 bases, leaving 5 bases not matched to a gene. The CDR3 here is CASSHRTGPYGYTF. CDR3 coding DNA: TGCGCCAGCAGCCACCGGACAGGCCCCTATGGCTACACCTTC.

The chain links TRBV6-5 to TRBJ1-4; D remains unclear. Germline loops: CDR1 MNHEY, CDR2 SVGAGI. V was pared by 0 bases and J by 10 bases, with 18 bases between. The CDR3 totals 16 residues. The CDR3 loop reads CASSYSQLGASGKLFF. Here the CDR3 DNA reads TGTGCCAGCAGTTACTCCCAACTTGGTGCGTCCGGAAAACTGTTTTTT.

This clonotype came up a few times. CDR3 bases: TGCGCCAGCAGCTTGGGGACAGCTCTGTCCTACGAGCAGTACGTC. This sequence encodes CASSLGTALSYEQYV. The chain uses TRBV5-1 and TRBJ2-7; D possibly corresponds to TRBD1 (6 bases). The CDR3 extends over 15 amino acids. Germline CDR1 SGHRS, CDR2 YFSETQ. V was clipped by 0 bases and J by 1 base, with 11 bases between them.

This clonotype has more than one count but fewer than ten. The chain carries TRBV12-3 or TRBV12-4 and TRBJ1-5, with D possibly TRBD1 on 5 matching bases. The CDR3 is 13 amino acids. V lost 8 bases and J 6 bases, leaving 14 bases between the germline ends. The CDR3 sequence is CASGAAAGQPQHF. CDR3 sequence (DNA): TGTGCCAGCGGGGCTGCTGCGGGTCAGCCCCAGCATTTT.

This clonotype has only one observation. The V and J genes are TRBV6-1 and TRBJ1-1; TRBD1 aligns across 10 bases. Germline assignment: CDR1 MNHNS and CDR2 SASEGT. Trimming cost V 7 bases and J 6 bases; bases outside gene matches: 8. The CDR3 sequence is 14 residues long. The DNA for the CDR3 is TGTGCCAGCAACCGGGACAGGGGTTTATCTGAAGCTTTCTTT. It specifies CASNRDRGLSEAFF.

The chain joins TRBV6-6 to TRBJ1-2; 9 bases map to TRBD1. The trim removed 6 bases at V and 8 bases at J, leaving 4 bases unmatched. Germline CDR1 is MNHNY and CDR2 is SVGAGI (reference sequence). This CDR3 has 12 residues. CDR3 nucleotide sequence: TGTGCCAGCAGCGGACAGGGGAAGGGCTACACCTTC. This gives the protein CASSGQGKGYTF.

The CDR3 sequence: CASSLASRIGELFF. CDR3 DNA sequence: TGTGCCAGCAGTTTAGCTAGTCGGATCGGGGAGCTGTTTTTT. This chain connects TRBV12-3 or TRBV12-4 to TRBJ2-2, with D uncertain. Trimming left V 0 bases short and J 7 bases short, with 9 bases between. The CDR3 is 14 amino acids.

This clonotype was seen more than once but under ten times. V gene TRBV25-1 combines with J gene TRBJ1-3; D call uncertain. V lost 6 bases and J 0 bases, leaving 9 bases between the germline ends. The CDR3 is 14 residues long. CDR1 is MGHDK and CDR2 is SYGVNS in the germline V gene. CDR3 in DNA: TGTGCCAGCAGCGACAACTTCTCTGGAAACACCATATATTTT. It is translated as CASSDNFSGNTIYF.

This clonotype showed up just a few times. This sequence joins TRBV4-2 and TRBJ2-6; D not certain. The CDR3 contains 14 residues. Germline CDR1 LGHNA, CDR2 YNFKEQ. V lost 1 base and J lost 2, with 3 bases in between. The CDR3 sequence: CASSQVTGANVLTF. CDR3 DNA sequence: TGTGCCAGCAGCCAAGTAACTGGGGCCAACGTCCTGACTTTC.